The 4 T cell receptor beta chains below come from one sample, sequenced in a study of cytomegalovirus exposure and HLA in healthy donors. The study ran its PCR with 60 Vbeta and 13 Jbeta primers. The table came from immunoSEQ multiplex PCR; TCRdb's copy has only in-frame clones and leaves some out. The table has more than 95,000 clones, approximately 80% seen once. Material for sequencing was PBMCs. The receptors stem from a woman aged 18-29 years in good health and CMV-seropositive.

As regards this clone: The junction differs from germline at one of its ends, possibly a read error. The rearrangement uses TRBV6-1 and TRBJ2-7, with no clear D. The CDR3 runs to 11 residues. CDR1 is MNHNS, CDR2 SASEGT, per germline. The CDR3 loop is CASSTYYEKYF. The CDR3 DNA reads as TGTGCCAGCAGTACTTATTACGAGAAGTACTTC.

The rearrangement uses TRBV2 and TRBJ2-7; D call uncertain. Germline CDR1 is SNHLY and CDR2 is FYNNEI. Trimming took 4 bases from V and 4 from J, leaving 5 bases between them. The CDR3 extends over 11 amino acids. Written as DNA, the CDR3 is TGTGCCAGCAGTGCACAGTACGAGCAGTACTTC. This encodes CASSAQYEQYF.

J is TRBJ1-6 and V is TRBV5-1; D might be TRBD1 (5 bases). Germline V gives CDR1 SGHRS, CDR2 YFSETQ. V was pared by 4 bases and J by 10 bases, with 12 bases between. The CDR3 spans 13 residues. The CDR3 region is CASSLGQGSPLHF. The CDR3, as DNA: TGCGCCAGCAGCCTGGGCCAGGGATCACCCCTCCACTTT.

V usage is TRBV2 and J usage is TRBJ2-7; D is perhaps TRBD1 (6 bases). Trimming shortened V by 3 bases and J by 7 bases, and 16 bases separated the two germline ends. CDR3 length: 14 residues. Germline CDR1 SNHLY, CDR2 FYNNEI. The CDR3 reads CASSDLDRPGEQYF. The CDR3 region has the DNA TGTGCCAGCAGTGACCTCGACAGGCCGGGTGAGCAGTACTTC.